The TCR beta chain described here comes from a study of neurological immune-mediated disorders. Germline CDR1 and CDR2: LNHNV and YYDKDF (reference sequence). Deletions cut 0 bases from V and 2 bases from J, with 11 bases between. The CDR3 is made up of 15 amino acids. This clonotype was detected many times. TCRdb reprocessed the 5' RACE reads via MiXCR and lists one record per CDR3 protein. The sample records under 85,000 distinct CDR3 sequences, 11% to 15% being singletons. The clonotype comes from a woman aged 50 to 60 in good health. The rearrangement joins TRBV15 to TRBJ2-7; TRBD1 or TRBD2 may be the D gene (5 bases each). Sequencing was performed on PBMCs. CDR3 loop: CATSRDRGEAYEQYF. CDR3 nucleotides: TGTGCCACCAGCAGAGATAGGGGAGAGGCCTACGAGCAGTACTTC. Full variable domain (outside the CDR3, taken from reference TRBV15 and TRBJ2-7): DAMVIQNPRYQVTQFGKPVTLSCSQTLNHNVMYWYQQKSSQAPKLLFHYYDKDFNNEADTPDNFQSRRPNTSFCFLDIRSPGLGDTAMYLCATSRDRGEAYEQYFGPGTRLTVT.